These 32 T cell receptor beta chains were sequenced from one sample in a study of shared clonotypes between healthy human individuals. It was CD45RO-negative cells, positively selected for CCR7, that made up naive CD8 cells, with terminally differentiated effector memory CD45RA+ cells excluded. TCRdb keeps only in-frame clones here, not all; method: immunoSEQ multiplex PCR. Of about 2.1 million clones in the sample, 93% are singletons; the top ten hold 1.5% to 2%. Sample: naive CD8+ T cells from PBMCs. These receptors were taken from a man younger than 35 in good health. Some clones in this sample may be carry-over from other donors' samples.

This chain links TRBV19 with TRBJ2-1; 8 bases are a match to TRBD2. The CDR3 is made up of 18 amino acids. V gave up 5 bases and J gave up 4 bases; unmatched junction bases: 16. CDR1 and CDR2 (germline): LNHDA, SQIVND (reference sequence). CDR3 residues: CASSVLSRAGLDYNEQFF. DNA for the CDR3: TGTGCCAGTAGTGTTCTAAGTCGAGCGGGACTAGATTACAATGAGCAGTTCTTC.

This chain uses TRBV28 with TRBJ1-6; no clear D gene. The CDR3 runs 17 residues. In germline, CDR1 is MDHEN, CDR2 SYDVKM. V dropped 3 bases and J dropped 0 bases, with 12 bases sitting between them. For the CDR3, the DNA is TGTGCCAGCAGTTTCGGCAGTAAGAGCTCCTATAATTCACCCCTCCACTTT. Its translation is CASSFGSKSSYNSPLHF. The full variable domain, with the rest looked up from reference TRBV28 and TRBJ1-6, is DVKVTQSSRYLVKRTGEKVFLECVQDMDHENMFWYRQDPGLGLRLIYFSYDVKMKEKGDIPEGYSVSREKKERFSLILESASTNQTSMYLCASSFGSKSSYNSPLHFGNGTRLTVT.

The chain carries TRBV11-3 and TRBJ1-2; D ambiguous. CDR1 is SGHNT and CDR2 is YENEEA in the germline V gene. This CDR3 comprises 13 residues. With 4 bases removed from V and 4 bases from J, the gap between germline ends came to 10 bases. The DNA of the CDR3 is TGTGCCAGCAGCTCCGAGGGCGGCTATGGCTACACCTTC. Its protein is CASSSEGGYGYTF. The full variable domain, rest sourced from reference TRBV11-3 and TRBJ1-2, is EAGVVQSPRYKIIEKKQPVAFWCNPISGHNTLYWYLQNLGQGPELLIRYENEEAVDDSQLPKDRFSAERLKGVDSTLKIQPAELGDSAVYLCASSSEGGYGYTFGSGTRLTVV.

V and J are TRBV10-2 and TRBJ2-1; D gene unclear. CDR1 is WSHSY, CDR2 SAAADI, per germline. The CDR3 is 17 residues long. With 2 bases removed from V and 2 bases from J, the gap between germline ends came to 16 bases. The CDR3 DNA sequence: TGCGCCAGCAGTGAGGTCCCGTTTCTCGAAACCTACAATGAGCAGTTCTTC. This encodes CASSEVPFLETYNEQFF.

The chain is built from TRBV2 and TRBJ2-5; 9 bases are a match to TRBD1. The CDR3 has 14 residues. After removal of 2 bases from V and 6 bases from J, the junction contained 4 bases not matched to a gene. CDR1 SNHLY and CDR2 FYNNEI come from the germline V gene. CDR3 residues: CASSERTGEKTQYF. The DNA of the CDR3 is TGTGCCAGCAGTGAAAGGACAGGGGAAAAGACCCAGTACTTC. The full variable domain, completed using reference TRBV2 and TRBJ2-5, is EPEVTQTPSHQVTQMGQEVILRCVPISNHLYFYWYRQILGQKVEFLVSFYNNEISEKSEIFDDQFSVERPDGSNFTLKIRSTKLEDSAMYFCASSERTGEKTQYFGPGTRLLVL.

This sequence joins TRBV6-5 and TRBJ2-2; D gene unclear. V was trimmed by 0 bases and J by 6 bases, leaving 8 bases between them. This CDR3 is built from 14 residues. Germline V gives CDR1 MNHEY, CDR2 SVGAGI. The CDR3, as DNA: TGTGCCAGCAGTTACTCCCGGATTGCCGGGGAGCTGTTTTTT. It yields the protein CASSYSRIAGELFF.

The chain has TRBV7-6 and TRBJ2-1; D gene ambiguous. CDR1 and CDR2 (germline): SGHVS, FNYEAQ. The V gene lost 5 bases and the J gene lost 6 bases, with 11 bases spanning the gap. The CDR3 contains 13 residues. The CDR3 nucleotides are TGTGCCAGCAGCCCTGGTGGAACCAATGAGCAGTTCTTC. Its translation is CASSPGGTNEQFF.

In DNA form, the CDR3 reads TGTGCCAGTAGTTGGTCGGGACAGGGGGCATATGAAAAACTGTTTTTT. Translated: CASSWSGQGAYEKLFF. The V gene is TRBV19, the J gene TRBJ1-4, with TRBD1 identical over 12 bases. CDR1 is LNHDA, CDR2 SQIVND, per germline (reference sequence). The junction had 7 bases not matched to a gene; V was cut back by 5 bases and J by 6 bases. The CDR3 length is 16 residues.

J is TRBJ1-1 and V is TRBV6-6; possible D gene TRBD1, 6 bases. The CDR3 loop spans 15 amino acids. The germline V gene has CDR1 MNHNY and CDR2 SVGAGI (reference sequence). V lost 5 bases and J lost 4, with 17 bases in between. CDR3 sequence (DNA): TGTGCCAGCAGTACCCCGGACAGCCGGGGCACTGAAGCTTTCTTT. Residues: CASSTPDSRGTEAFF.

The chain joins TRBV9 to TRBJ1-1, with D possibly matching TRBD1 (5 bases). The germline V gene has CDR1 SGDLS and CDR2 YYNGEE. The CDR3 sequence is 19 residues long. Trimming cost V 4 bases and J 0 bases, with 25 bases left between them. CDR3 coding DNA: TGTGCCAGCAGCCTAAATGCCCGGGGACCTAGGACCATGAACACTGAAGCTTTCTTT. It codes for CASSLNARGPRTMNTEAFF.

The CDR3 region is CASSFRTSGNEQYF. CDR3 sequence (DNA): TGCGCCAGCAGCTTCAGGACTAGCGGGAACGAGCAGTACTTC. The rearrangement joins TRBV4-1 to TRBJ2-7; 12 nucleotides agree with TRBD2. This CDR3 is built from 14 residues. V trimming: 5 bases; J trimming: 5 bases; junction bases outside the gene matches: 4. In germline, CDR1 is MGHRA, CDR2 YSYEKL.

The chain employs TRBV4-1 and TRBJ2-5; D could derive from TRBD1 or TRBD2 (5 bases each). The CDR3 is 18 amino acids. Germline CDR1 and CDR2: MGHRA and YSYEKL. V dropped 4 bases and J dropped 7 bases, with 28 bases sitting between them. DNA of the CDR3: TGCGCCAGCAGCCCCCACCCAAACAACCGGGGCCTCGACGGGACCCAGTACTTC. As protein: CASSPHPNNRGLDGTQYF.

The rearrangement links TRBV9 to TRBJ1-1, with D possibly TRBD1 on 6 matching bases. The length of the CDR3 is 16 residues. The V end was cut by 3 bases, the J end by 0 bases, with 15 bases between. The V gene's germline CDR1 is SGDLS and CDR2 YYNGEE. The CDR3 reads CASSGHGGRMNTEAFF. CDR3 bases: TGTGCCAGCAGCGGCCATGGGGGCCGCATGAACACTGAAGCTTTCTTT.

The gene calls are TRBV7-6 and TRBJ2-4; D gene uncertain. Deletions cut 1 base from V and 3 bases from J, with 13 bases between. The V gene's germline CDR1 is SGHVS and CDR2 FNYEAQ. This CDR3 region has 16 residues. CDR3 region: CASSLVAGSGKNIQYF. The CDR3 DNA reads TGTGCCAGCAGCTTAGTGGCTGGGTCAGGCAAAAACATTCAGTACTTC.

The chain carries TRBV7-3 and TRBJ2-1; 7 positions match TRBD1. With V trimmed by 4 bases and J by 7 bases, 13 bases remained unmatched. The CDR3 consists of 16 residues. Germline V gene lookup returns CDR1 SGHTA and CDR2 FQGTGA. This CDR3 is CASSSLARGPDNEQFF. Written as DNA, the CDR3 is TGTGCCAGCAGCTCCCTCGCTAGGGGGCCCGATAATGAGCAGTTCTTC.

The table lists this clone with a count of one. This sequence joins TRBV2 and TRBJ2-2; no reliable D call. The V and J ends lost 5 bases and 5 bases respectively, with 9 bases between them. The CDR3 runs to 13 residues. Germline values: CDR1 SNHLY, CDR2 FYNNEI. The CDR3 loop reads CASSNPLTGELFF. CDR3 in DNA: TGTGCCAGCAGTAATCCCCTTACCGGGGAGCTGTTTTTT.

The chain links TRBV27 to TRBJ2-7; 8 positions match TRBD2. Trimming took 5 bases from V and 6 from J; bases not matched to a gene: 9. The CDR3 is 14 residues long. Germline V gene sequence: CDR1 MNHEY, CDR2 SMNVEV (reference sequence). CDR3 in amino acids: CASSQSGGPGEQYF. The CDR3, as DNA: TGTGCCAGCAGTCAGTCGGGAGGGCCGGGCGAGCAGTACTTC.

This clone came up once. V usage is TRBV15 and J usage is TRBJ2-1, with D unclear. Germline V gives CDR1 LNHNV, CDR2 YYDKDF (reference sequence). V lost 0 bases and J lost 4, with 13 bases in between. The CDR3 length is 16 residues. CDR3 nucleotides: TGTGCCACCAGCAGAGAACACCCCGAAGTTTACAATGAGCAGTTCTTC. Amino acid sequence: CATSREHPEVYNEQFF. The variable domain in full, with the rest retrieved from reference TRBV15 and TRBJ2-1, is DAMVIQNPRYQVTQFGKPVTLSCSQTLNHNVMYWYQQKSSQAPKLLFHYYDKDFNNEADTPDNFQSRRPNTSFCFLDIRSPGLGDTAMYLCATSREHPEVYNEQFFGPGTRLTVL.

The chain links TRBV15 to TRBJ1-2, with 7 bases identical to TRBD1. CDR3 length: 17 amino acids. The V segment lost 1 base and the J segment 4 bases; nucleotides outside the gene matches: 12. Germline CDR1 is LNHNV and CDR2 is YYDKDF (reference sequence). CDR3 nucleotides: TGTGCCACCAGCAGAGGGGAGAGACAGGGAAGAATCTATGGCTACACCTTC. Amino acids: CATSRGERQGRIYGYTF. Full variable domain (outside the CDR3, taken from reference TRBV15 and TRBJ1-2): DAMVIQNPRYQVTQFGKPVTLSCSQTLNHNVMYWYQQKSSQAPKLLFHYYDKDFNNEADTPDNFQSRRPNTSFCFLDIRSPGLGDTAMYLCATSRGERQGRIYGYTFGSGTRLTVV.

The rearrangement joins TRBV29-1 to TRBJ2-5; TRBD1 might be the D (5 bases). The J call may be wrong; the DNA end is better matched by TRBJ2-7. Germline CDR1 reads SQVTM; CDR2 reads ANQGSEA. The CDR3 runs 12 residues. In DNA form, the CDR3 reads TGCAGCGTTGAAGGCCCCAGGGACGAGCAGTACTTC. Amino acids: CSVEGPRDEQYF.

This clone was observed a handful of times. The chain combines TRBV5-1 with TRBJ2-2; weak D call: TRBD1 (7 bases). Trimming cost V 0 bases and J 6 bases, with 15 bases left between them. The CDR3 spans 16 residues. Looked up from germline, CDR1 is SGHRS and CDR2 is YFSETQ. CDR3 sequence (DNA): TGCGCCAGCAGCTTGGATCCCAGGGGGAGGTCCGGGGAGCTGTTTTTT. Its protein is CASSLDPRGRSGELFF. The variable domain in full, with the rest retrieved from reference TRBV5-1 and TRBJ2-2, is KAGVTQTPRYLIKTRGQQVTLSCSPISGHRSVSWYQQTPGQGLQFLFEYFSETQRNKGNFPGRFSGRQFSNSRSEMNVSTLELGDSALYLCASSLDPRGRSGELFFGEGSRLTVL.

This rearrangement joins TRBV4-1 to TRBJ2-3; the D gene is possibly TRBD2 (5 bases). The CDR3 sequence is 15 residues long. CDR1 is MGHRA, CDR2 YSYEKL, per germline. The V and J ends lost 1 base and 10 bases respectively, with 18 bases between them. As DNA, the CDR3 is TGCGCCAGCAGCCAAGCCCCCTCCGGAGGTTATGCGCAGTATTTT. It translates to CASSQAPSGGYAQYF.

The chain employs TRBV4-1 and TRBJ1-1; D call uncertain. Germline loops: CDR1 MGHRA, CDR2 YSYEKL. This CDR3 spans 13 amino acids. V was clipped by 4 bases and J by 6 bases, with 12 bases between them. In nucleotides, the CDR3 is TGCGCCAGCAGCCCCCCCGGGAGAGCTGAAGCTTTCTTT. This translates into CASSPPGRAEAFF.

Remarks on this clone: The same CDR3 is also encoded by other DNA sequences in this sample. The chain recombines TRBV27 with TRBJ1-5; no clear D. Germline V lookup: CDR1 MNHEY, CDR2 SMNVEV (reference sequence). V was cut by 0 bases and J by 0 bases, with 6 bases left in between. CDR3 length: 15 residues. This CDR3 is CASSLSRSSNQPQHF. CDR3 in DNA: TGTGCCAGCAGTTTATCGAGATCTAGCAATCAGCCCCAGCATTTT.

This chain links TRBV15 with TRBJ1-5; no firm D call. Germline V gene data show CDR1 as LNHNV and CDR2 as YYDKDF (reference sequence). The V end was cut by 0 bases, the J end by 1 base, with 7 bases between. This CDR3 contains 15 residues. CDR3 sequence (DNA): TGTGCCACCAGCAGAGATCTTGTCAGCAATCAGCCCCAGCATTTT. Amino acids: CATSRDLVSNQPQHF.

DNA for the CDR3: TGTGCCAGCAGCGAGTTCACAGGGAAGGCCCCCTACGAGCAGTACTTC. This sequence encodes CASSEFTGKAPYEQYF. This chain connects TRBV5-4 to TRBJ2-7; perhaps TRBD1 as D (6 bases). This CDR3 has 16 residues. Germline loops: CDR1 SGHNT, CDR2 YYREEE (reference sequence). V dropped 4 bases and J dropped 2 bases, with 19 bases sitting between them.

The chain is built from TRBV2 and TRBJ2-3; possibly TRBD2 for D (6 bases). The CDR3 is 13 residues long. V dropped 8 bases and J dropped 4 bases, with 13 bases sitting between them. Germline V CDR1 and CDR2: SNHLY, FYNNEI. The CDR3 loop is CASERREPDTQYF. Here the CDR3 DNA reads TGTGCCAGCGAAAGACGGGAGCCAGATACGCAGTATTTT.

The V call is TRBV6-1, the J call TRBJ2-2; unclear D gene. Trimming stripped 0 bases from V and 1 base from J, with 15 bases between. The CDR3 sequence is 18 residues long. In germline, CDR1 is MNHNS, CDR2 SASEGT. The CDR3 nucleotides are TGTGCCAGCAGTGAAGCGATTTTGGAGACTCTGAACACCGGGGAGCTGTTTTTT. This encodes CASSEAILETLNTGELFF.

V is TRBV15 and J is TRBJ2-7; unclear D gene. Germline CDR1 LNHNV, CDR2 YYDKDF (reference sequence). V lost 0 bases, J lost 3 bases, and 9 bases lay in between. The CDR3 spans 14 residues. The CDR3, as DNA: TGTGCCACCAGCAGAGAAAGGACGAGCTACGAGCAGTACTTC. Translation: CATSRERTSYEQYF.

DNA of the CDR3: TGTGCCAGCAGCCCTGGGGGATCCTACGAGCAGTACTTC. Translation gives CASSPGGSYEQYF. V gene TRBV13 combines with J gene TRBJ2-7, with D perhaps matching TRBD1 or TRBD2 (5 bases each). Germline lookup yields CDR1 PRHDT and CDR2 FYEKMQ (reference sequence). V lost 5 bases, J lost 1 base, and 9 bases lay in between. This CDR3 is 13 amino acids long.

The rearrangement uses TRBV6-1 and TRBJ2-7, with D maybe TRBD2 (6 bases). CDR1 and CDR2 (germline): MNHNS, SASEGT. This CDR3 has 12 residues. Trimming cost V 6 bases and J 1 base, with 7 bases left between them. This CDR3 reads CASREGSYEQYF. The DNA of the CDR3 is TGTGCCAGCAGGGAGGGTTCCTACGAGCAGTACTTC.

V and J are TRBV2 and TRBJ2-1, with D unclear. This CDR3 has 11 residues. CDR1 and CDR2 from the germline V gene are SNHLY and FYNNEI. The V end was cut by 10 bases, the J end by 7 bases, with 11 bases between. The CDR3 is CATLRKNEQFF. CDR3 nucleotide sequence: TGTGCCACCTTACGCAAAAATGAGCAGTTCTTC.